One T cell receptor (beta chain) is described in this entry. These data come from a study of blood T cell repertoires in COVID-19. Across the study: Researchers got acute and convalescent COVID-19 samples from the United States, Italy and Spain. Sources were T cells, B-cell-depleted T cells, or PBMCs; the material itself was cDNA or gDNA.

Germline loops: CDR1 MDHEN, CDR2 SYDVKM. The germline V and J ends were trimmed by 10 bases and 2 bases, with 12 bases remaining between them. This CDR3 has 12 amino acids. As processed by the authors: The authors estimated nucleated cell counts from reference gene primer amplification. Assay: immunoSEQ multiplex PCR; the TCRdb copy retains only in-frame clones and omits some. V and J calls and clone size are those listed in that table; D and trimming were worked out from the DNA. Counted here are 200,000 to 250,000 clones, about 85% occurring once; the ten biggest clones make up around 2.9%. The source material was peripheral blood. The chain carries TRBV28 and TRBJ2-7, with D unresolved. The receptor's source is a man over 45 who had recovered from COVID-19. The CDR3 is CATAKRTYEQYF. Here the CDR3 DNA reads TGTGCCACGGCTAAGAGGACCTACGAGCAGTACTTC.